The 7 T cell receptor beta chains given below trace back to one sample, sequenced in a study of T cell repertoires in cytomegalovirus infection. For these TCRs, the target antigens are not known. MiXCR, run by TCRdb on the reads, gives a single entry per CDR3 protein. The sample contains about 900,000 distinct CDR3 sequences, around 30% of which appear only once. The specimen was cultured CD8+ T cells from PBMCs, collected from culture after CMV antigen stimulation. The receptor set was obtained from a human donor in good health (CMV status not recorded). Some clones in this sample may be carry-over from other donors' samples.

Only a few counts were recorded for this clonotype. This sequence joins TRBV20-1 and TRBJ2-1, with no clear D. V was pared by 1 base and J by 4 bases, with 23 bases between. CDR3 size: 18 residues. Germline values: CDR1 DFQATT, CDR2 SNEGSKA (reference sequence). CDR3 loop: CSARGKHPRWQLYNEQFF. For the CDR3, the DNA is TGCAGTGCTAGAGGTAAACACCCACGGTGGCAGCTATACAATGAGCAGTTCTTC.

This clonotype appeared a few times. The CDR3: CASSLGAGDRTDTQYF. CDR3 DNA sequence: TGTGCCAGCAGCTTAGGAGCGGGGGATCGCACAGATACGCAGTATTTT. The chain links TRBV11-3 to TRBJ2-3, with TRBD2 matching over 8 bases. With V trimmed by 1 base and J by 1 base, 4 bases remained unmatched. This CDR3 is 16 amino acids long. The germline V gene has CDR1 SGHNT and CDR2 YENEEA.

This rearrangement joins TRBV6-5 to TRBJ1-2, with D tentatively TRBD1 (5 bases). The CDR3 contains 15 residues. Trimming stripped 6 bases from V and 2 bases from J, with 16 bases between. The germline V gene encodes CDR1 MNHEY and CDR2 SVGAGI. CDR3: CASRTKGLGNYGYTF. The CDR3 nucleotides are TGTGCCAGCAGGACGAAGGGGTTGGGGAACTATGGCTACACCTTC.

This clonotype occurred a few times. CDR3 coding DNA: TGTGCCAGCAGTCAGGGTAAAAATCAGCCCCAGCATTTT. The encoded protein is CASSQGKNQPQHF. The V and J genes are TRBV12-3 or TRBV12-4 and TRBJ1-5, with D tentatively TRBD1 (5 bases). V lost 5 bases to trimming and J lost 4 bases, with 9 bases between them. The CDR3 has 13 residues.

The V and J genes are TRBV10-3 and TRBJ2-7, with 8 positions matching TRBD1. J was trimmed by 3 bases and V by 8 bases; bases with no gene match: 3. The germline V gene encodes CDR1 ENHRY and CDR2 SYGVKD. This CDR3 region has 12 residues. The CDR3 bases are TGTGCCATCGGCGGACAGGGCTACGAGCAGTACTTC. It codes for CAIGGQGYEQYF.

This sequence joins TRBV11-3 and TRBJ2-2, with 11 bases identical to TRBD1. Germline trimming cut 5 bases from V and 5 bases from J; bases unmatched to any gene: 10. Germline loops: CDR1 SGHNT, CDR2 YENEEA. The CDR3 runs to 17 residues. Here the CDR3 DNA reads TGTGCCAGCAGCCCTTTTGCCGGGACAGGGGGGACCGGGGAGCTGTTTTTT. Amino acid sequence: CASSPFAGTGGTGELFF. Combining the CDR3 with reference TRBV11-3 and TRBJ2-2 gives the whole variable domain EAGVVQSPRYKIIEKKQPVAFWCNPISGHNTLYWYLQNLGQGPELLIRYENEEAVDDSQLPKDRFSAERLKGVDSTLKIQPAELGDSAVYLCASSPFAGTGGTGELFFGEGSRLTVL.

This chain connects TRBV7-2 to TRBJ1-3; TRBD1 might be the D (6 bases). The length of the CDR3 is 15 residues. V shed 5 bases and J shed 7 bases, with 18 bases lying between them. Germline V gene data show CDR1 as SGHTA and CDR2 as FQGNSA. The CDR3 sequence is CASSTAGVFGNTIYF. As DNA, the CDR3 is TGTGCCAGCAGCACCGCAGGGGTTTTTGGTAACACCATATATTTT. Full variable domain (missing parts from reference TRBV7-2 and TRBJ1-3): GAGVSQSPSNKVTEKGKDVELRCDPISGHTALYWYRQSLGQGLEFLIYFQGNSAPDKSGLPSDRFSAERTGGSVSTLTIQRTQQEDSAVYLCASSTAGVFGNTIYFGEGSWLTVV.